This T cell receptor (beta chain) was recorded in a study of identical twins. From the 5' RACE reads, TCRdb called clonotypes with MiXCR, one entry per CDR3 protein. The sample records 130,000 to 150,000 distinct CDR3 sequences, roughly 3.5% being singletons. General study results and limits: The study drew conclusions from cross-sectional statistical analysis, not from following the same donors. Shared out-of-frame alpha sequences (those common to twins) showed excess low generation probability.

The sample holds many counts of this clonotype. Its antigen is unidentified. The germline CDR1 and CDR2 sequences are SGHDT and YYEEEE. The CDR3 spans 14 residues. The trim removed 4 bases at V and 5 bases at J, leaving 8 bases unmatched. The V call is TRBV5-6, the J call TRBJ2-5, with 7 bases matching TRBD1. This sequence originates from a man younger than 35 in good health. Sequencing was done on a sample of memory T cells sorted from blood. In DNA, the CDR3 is TGTGCCAGCAGCCAAACAGGGGCTGAGGAGACCCAGTACTTC. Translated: CASSQTGAEETQYF.